Following are 7 T cell receptor beta chains from one sample sequenced in a study of memory CD4+ T cells and cytomegalovirus serostatus. The method was immunoSEQ multiplex PCR; TCRdb's version includes in-frame clones alone and lacks a portion of them. The table records more than 45,000 clones, around four fifths of them present only once. Single viable CD3+CD4+CD8-CD45RO+ cells were sorted as the memory CD4+ T cells. Material: memory CD4+ T cells from blood. The source is an adult in good health and CMV-seronegative.

V is TRBV11-2 and J is TRBJ1-2; tentatively, D is TRBD1 (5 bases). Trimming took off 1 base at V and 2 bases at J, with 8 bases between the two ends. The CDR3 totals 14 residues. In germline, CDR1 is SGHAT, CDR2 FQNNGV. CDR3 residues: CASSLAGENYGYTF. Here the CDR3 DNA reads TGTGCCAGCAGCTTAGCGGGGGAGAACTATGGCTACACCTTC.

This chain uses TRBV19 with TRBJ1-5, with TRBD1 as a possible D gene (6 bases). CDR1 is LNHDA, CDR2 SQIVND, per germline (reference sequence). The ends were cut back, 6 bases at V and 2 bases at J, with 14 bases in the middle. The CDR3 contains 15 residues. The CDR3 sequence is CASRSGGLGNQPQHF. CDR3 coding DNA: TGTGCCAGTAGATCGGGGGGGCTAGGCAATCAGCCCCAGCATTTT.

This clone was seen more than once but under ten times. Other DNA sequences within the sample encode an identical CDR3. The V and J genes are TRBV5-1 and TRBJ1-3; D may be TRBD1 (5 bases). CDR1 and CDR2 (germline): SGHRS, YFSETQ. V was trimmed by 6 bases and J by 0 bases, leaving 10 bases between them. The CDR3 consists of 14 residues. DNA of the CDR3: TGCGCCAGCACCAAGGGGTCCTCTGGAAACACCATATATTTT. This codes for CASTKGSSGNTIYF.

The gene calls are TRBV9 and TRBJ2-2; D call uncertain. CDR3 size: 15 residues. Germline CDR1 reads SGDLS; CDR2 reads YYNGEE. V was clipped by 0 bases and J by 0 bases, with 6 bases between them. As DNA, the CDR3 is TGTGCCAGCAGCGTAGGGGGTGCGAACACCGGGGAGCTGTTTTTT. This translates into CASSVGGANTGELFF.

The gene calls are TRBV6-1 and TRBJ2-3; D may be TRBD1 (6 bases). V was trimmed by 3 bases and J by 0 bases, leaving 10 bases between them. The CDR3 has 15 residues. CDR1 and CDR2 from the germline V gene are MNHNS and SASEGT. The CDR3 spells CASSDFRGSTDTQYF. In nucleotides, the CDR3 is TGTGCCAGCAGTGATTTCAGGGGTAGCACAGATACGCAGTATTTT.

V usage is TRBV6-1 and J usage is TRBJ2-2, with 7 bases fitting TRBD1. Germline CDR1 reads MNHNS; CDR2 reads SASEGT. The CDR3 covers 15 residues. V shed 4 bases, J shed 7 bases, and the junction held 9 bases outside the gene matches. The DNA for the CDR3 is TGTGCCAGCAGTGGTGGAAGGGGGCTGGGCGGGGAGCTGTTTTTT. Translated, it gives CASSGGRGLGGELFF.

The chain links TRBV27 to TRBJ2-7, with 10 nucleotides matching TRBD2. Germline-derived CDR1 and CDR2 are MNHEY and SMNVEV (reference sequence). The CDR3 sequence is 16 residues long. V was clipped by 5 bases and J by 0 bases; unmatched bases: 7. The CDR3 is CASSRELAGVSYEQYF. The CDR3 DNA is TGTGCCAGCAGTAGAGAGCTAGCGGGGGTCTCCTACGAGCAGTACTTC.